This T cell receptor beta chain was obtained from a study of cytomegalovirus exposure and HLA in healthy donors. This PCR relied on a set of 60 Vbeta primers and 13 Jbeta primers. Assay used: immunoSEQ multiplex PCR; TCRdb lists only in-frame clones, some missing. Its clone listing holds about 200,000 clones. Germline V gene data show CDR1 as MNHEY and CDR2 as SVGAGI. This CDR3 is built from 14 residues. V was shortened by 2 bases and J by 7 bases, with 11 bases between the two germline ends. The sequenced sample consisted of PBMCs. The TCR originated in a boy aged 5-17 years in good health and CMV-seronegative. The chain recombines TRBV6-5 with TRBJ1-4, with D possibly TRBD1 on 5 matching bases. CDR3 amino acids: CASSYGARVEKLFF. CDR3 sequence (DNA): TGTGCCAGCAGTTACGGGGCTAGGGTTGAAAAACTGTTTTTT.